This note documents a single T cell receptor (beta chain) sequence. Its antigen remains unknown. Germline V gene sequence: CDR1 DFQATT, CDR2 SNEGSKA (reference sequence). Trimming pared 3 bases from V and 5 bases from J, leaving 7 bases between. The CDR3 consists of 11 residues. The data stem from a study of cytomegalovirus exposure and HLA in healthy donors. Findings and caveats of the study: Rarity held for most TCR sequences, but there were some public TCRs that occurred in many donors. Later, TCR association rates were found to vary by HLA locus, highest for DRB1 and lowest for HLA-C. Presence/absence analyses rested on an assumption that sequencing depth was roughly uniform across donors.

13 Jbeta primers and 60 Vbeta primers were used for the PCR. Sequencing was performed with immunoSEQ multiplex PCR; in TCRdb, only in-frame clones are kept and a portion is missing. This sample yields over 50,000 clones, of which about 76% are seen a single time; around 2.5% belongs to the top ten. The origin of this receptor is a female donor in good health and CMV-seronegative. The source material was PBMCs. The chain uses TRBV20-1 and TRBJ1-1; the D is unclear. For the CDR3, the DNA is TGCAGTGCTAGTGAGGTTACTGAAGCTTTCTTT. It specifies CSASEVTEAFF.